The rows below give T cell receptor beta chains drawn from one sample of a study of CD8+CD57+ T cells in acquired aplastic anemia. TCRdb reprocessed the reads with MiXCR, giving one entry per CDR3 protein. The sample holds 120,000 or so distinct CDR3 sequences, approximately 36% seen once. The sequencing sample was made of sorted CD4+, CD8+, or CD8+CD57+ T cells (not recorded which) from PBMCs. All receptors come from a human donor with aplastic anemia. Each CDR3 is given with its conserved first and last residue. The order of the fields is D gene, clone size, V gene, J gene, CDR3 protein, CDR3 DNA. A D gene is named only where the DNA matches it firmly. Rows may omit the clone size; those that give it use once, few, many or a size class.

-	-	TRBV20-1	TRBJ2-7	CSARRLAGAAMYEQYF	TGCAGTGCTAGACGCCTCGCCGGGGCAGCAATGTACGAGCAGTACTTC
-	many	TRBV5-5	TRBJ1-6	CASSLASTGNGSPLHF	TGTGCCAGCAGCTTGGCCAGTACAGGGAACGGTTCACCCCTCCACTTT
-	many	TRBV20-1	TRBJ2-3	CSAHPAYKGSDTQYF	TGCAGTGCCCACCCGGCTTATAAGGGGAGTGATACGCAGTATTTT
TRBD2	-	TRBV25-1	TRBJ2-5	CASSETGTRETQYF	TGTGCCAGCAGTGAAACCGGGACTAGAGAGACCCAGTACTTC
-	many	TRBV19	TRBJ1-6	CASSIRDQGGPLHF	TGTGCCAGTAGTATTAGGGACCAAGGCGGACCCCTCCACTTT
-	many	TRBV20-1	TRBJ2-7	CSARDQLPGLYEQYF	TGCAGTGCTAGAGATCAGCTCCCCGGACTCTACGAGCAGTACTTC
TRBD1	-	TRBV7-2	TRBJ2-5	CASSSVAGGRSRYF	TGTGCCAGCAGCTCGGTGGCAGGGGGCCGTTCTCGGTACTTC
-	many	TRBV15	TRBJ2-5	CATSIYGGETQYF	TGTGCCACCAGCATCTACGGAGGAGAGACCCAGTACTTC
TRBD1	once	TRBV10-3	TRBJ1-1	CAISDWGQGNTEAFF	TGTGCCATCAGTGATTGGGGACAGGGTAACACTGAAGCTTTCTTT
-	many	TRBV19	TRBJ2-2	CARMGLPNTGELFF	TGTGCCAGGATGGGACTCCCGAACACCGGGGAGCTGTTTTTT
-	many	TRBV10-3	TRBJ1-3	CATRDAPEMGNTIYF	TGTGCCACCCGGGACGCACCTGAGATGGGAAACACCATATATTTT
-	-	TRBV10-3	TRBJ1-2	CAISPSQGYGYTF	TGTGCCATCAGCCCGAGTCAGGGTTATGGCTACACCTTC
TRBD2	-	TRBV27	TRBJ2-7	CASRSAREGFYEQYF	TGTGCCAGCAGGTCCGCCAGGGAGGGGTTTTACGAGCAGTACTTC
TRBD1	many	TRBV15	TRBJ1-5	CATSRDGDRGGNQPQHF	TGTGCCACCAGCAGAGATGGTGACAGGGGTGGCAATCAGCCCCAGCATTTT
TRBD1	-	TRBV2	TRBJ1-1	CASSEGTGVNTEAFF	TGTGCCAGCAGTGAAGGGACAGGGGTCAACACTGAAGCTTTCTTT
-	many	TRBV7-2	TRBJ1-1	CASSLEWGRRTEAFF	TGTGCCAGCAGCTTAGAATGGGGGAGGCGCACTGAAGCTTTCTTT
TRBD1	many	TRBV7-2	TRBJ2-7	CASSPRQGTSYEQYF	TGTGCCAGCAGTCCCCGACAGGGGACGTCCTACGAGCAGTACTTC
-	-	TRBV28	TRBJ2-5	CASSLPTLRQSKKTQYF	TGTGCCAGCAGTCTGCCTACTCTCCGACAGTCCAAAAAGACCCAGTACTTC
-	many	TRBV6-5	TRBJ1-2	CASSYGGQNYGYTF	TGTGCCAGCAGTTACGGGGGTCAGAACTATGGCTACACCTTC
-	-	TRBV5-5	TRBJ2-2	CASSPGTFTGELFF	TGTGCCAGCAGCCCTGGGACCTTTACCGGGGAGCTGTTTTTT
TRBD1	-	TRBV29-1	TRBJ1-1	CSASGQVNTEAFF	TGCAGCGCATCGGGACAGGTGAACACTGAAGCTTTCTTT
TRBD1	-	TRBV4-2	TRBJ2-7	CASSQDSPYTGDEQYF	TGTGCCAGCAGCCAAGATTCTCCATATACAGGGGACGAGCAGTACTTC
-	-	TRBV24-1	TRBJ1-5	CATSFGRGGLGQPQHF	TGTGCCACCAGTTTTGGCAGGGGCGGTCTTGGGCAGCCCCAGCATTTT
TRBD2	few	TRBV7-3	TRBJ2-3	CASLGAGGDTQYF	TGTGCCAGCCTTGGCGCGGGAGGAGATACGCAGTATTTT
-	many	TRBV7-9	TRBJ1-4	CASSSGSTTNEKLFF	TGTGCCAGCAGCAGTGGGAGTACAACTAATGAAAAACTGTTTTTT
-	many	TRBV5-1	TRBJ2-7	CASSLQRGSDEQYF	TGCGCCAGCAGCTTGCAGAGAGGTAGCGACGAGCAGTACTTC
TRBD1	many	TRBV7-9	TRBJ2-7	CASIPKTGQGVYEQYF	TGTGCCAGCATCCCGAAAACGGGACAGGGGGTTTACGAGCAGTACTTC
-	few	TRBV28	TRBJ2-1	CASRVRNEQFF	TGTGCCAGCAGGGTCAGGAATGAGCAGTTCTTC
TRBD2	-	TRBV11-1	TRBJ2-1	CASSFMRGGWDEQFF	TGTGCCAGCAGCTTTATGCGGGGGGGCTGGGATGAGCAGTTCTTC
-	many	TRBV19	TRBJ1-4	CASRTRDGVGKKLFF	TGTGCCAGTAGGACACGAGATGGTGTGGGGAAAAAACTGTTTTTT
TRBD2	-	TRBV19	TRBJ2-3	CASSIDSGGMYTQYF	TGTGCCAGTAGTATCGACAGCGGGGGGATGTATACGCAGTATTTT
TRBD1	many	TRBV20-1	TRBJ1-2	CSAREGRGLNYGYTF	TGCAGTGCTAGAGAGGGCAGGGGGCTTAACTATGGCTACACCTTC
-	many	TRBV7-6	TRBJ1-1	CASSFLKGTEAFF	TGTGCCAGCAGCTTCCTGAAGGGCACTGAAGCTTTCTTT
TRBD1	-	TRBV29-1	TRBJ1-1	CSADRQGPNTEAFF	TGCAGCGCCGACCGACAGGGGCCGAACACTGAAGCTTTCTTT
-	-	TRBV19	TRBJ2-6	CASSRQGANVLTF	TGTGCCAGTAGTAGACAGGGGGCCAACGTCCTGACTTTC
-	-	TRBV19	TRBJ2-6	CASTFQGLSGANVLTF	TGTGCCAGTACCTTCCAGGGCCTCTCTGGGGCCAACGTCCTGACTTTC
-	many	TRBV5-8	TRBJ1-6	CASSLVQGGSPLHF	TGTGCCAGCAGCTTGGTCCAGGGCGGCTCACCCCTCCACTTT